Each of the 8 T cell receptor beta chains below was sequenced from the same sample in a study of blood T cell repertoires in COVID-19. This table comes from immunoSEQ multiplex PCR, and its TCRdb copy is limited to in-frame clones, with some not included. Of about 350,000 clones detected, approximately 90% appear once; the ten largest clones hold less than 5%. Sequenced sample: peripheral blood. The receptors were gathered from a woman aged 60 to 75 with COVID-19, enrolled during active disease.

The V call is TRBV19, the J call TRBJ1-5, with unresolved D. This CDR3 has 15 residues. The germline V gene encodes CDR1 LNHDA and CDR2 SQIVND (reference sequence). V lost 2 bases and J 4 bases, leaving 12 bases between the germline ends. The DNA for the CDR3 is TGTGCCAGTAGTATAATACAGAGCATAAATCAGCCCCAGCATTTT. Amino acid sequence: CASSIIQSINQPQHF.

V gene TRBV11-2 combines with J gene TRBJ1-3, with no clear D. The V and J ends lost 5 bases and 4 bases respectively, with 12 bases between them. The CDR3 covers 14 residues. Germline values: CDR1 SGHAT, CDR2 FQNNGV. The CDR3 bases are TGTGCCAGCAGCAGCTTCTCGGGGGGAAACACCATATATTTT. It is translated as CASSSFSGGNTIYF.

The rearrangement uses TRBV7-2 and TRBJ2-7, with 10 bases that match TRBD2. Germline CDR1 is SGHTA and CDR2 is FQGNSA. The trim removed 2 bases at V and 4 bases at J, leaving 5 bases unmatched. The CDR3 consists of 15 residues. CDR3 loop: CASSLTSGNFYEQYF. The CDR3 DNA reads as TGTGCCAGCAGCTTAACTAGCGGGAACTTTTACGAGCAGTACTTC.

V gene TRBV12-3 or TRBV12-4 combines with J gene TRBJ1-1, with D hard to call. The CDR3 runs 12 residues. V dropped 3 bases and J dropped 4 bases, with 6 bases sitting between them. CDR3 loop: CASSFGVTEAFF. The CDR3 region has the DNA TGTGCCAGCAGTTTCGGGGTCACTGAAGCTTTCTTT.

The CDR3 DNA is TGTGCCAGCAGTGAATGGGGCAGCTTCACTGAAGCTTTCTTT. Translation gives CASSEWGSFTEAFF. V gene TRBV25-1 combines with J gene TRBJ1-1; TRBD1 is a possible D gene (5 bases). The length of the CDR3 is 14 residues. Germline V CDR1 and CDR2: MGHDK, SYGVNS. The germline V and J ends were trimmed by 1 base and 4 bases, with 10 bases remaining between them.

The chain couples TRBV7-9 to TRBJ2-1; D unresolved. V was pared by 5 bases and J by 7 bases, with 18 bases between. Germline lookup yields CDR1 SEHNR and CDR2 FQNEAQ (reference sequence). The length of the CDR3 is 15 residues. In DNA form, the CDR3 reads TGTGCCAGCAGCCCCTCTTATTGGAGCTCGAATGAGCAGTTCTTC. This codes for CASSPSYWSSNEQFF. Variable domain in full (rest from reference TRBV7-9 and TRBJ2-1): DTGVSQNPRHKITKRGQNVTFRCDPISEHNRLYWYRQTLGQGPEFLTYFQNEAQLEKSRLLSDRFSAERPKGSFSTLEIQRTEQGDSAMYLCASSPSYWSSNEQFFGPGTRLTVL.

The V call is TRBV7-8, the J call TRBJ2-7; 8 bases fit TRBD2. This CDR3 is 11 amino acids long. Germline trimming cut 7 bases from V and 6 bases from J; bases unmatched to any gene: 2. Germline-derived CDR1 and CDR2 are SGHVS and FQNEAQ. The CDR3 bases are TGTGCCAGCATCGGGGGGGGCGAGCAGTACTTC. This gives the protein CASIGGGEQYF.

This clone has just a few counts. The chain joins TRBV24-1 to TRBJ1-2, with D unclear. Trimming cost V 6 bases and J 7 bases, with 8 bases left between them. Germline CDR1 is KGHDR and CDR2 is SFDVKD. The CDR3 extends over 11 amino acids. The CDR3 DNA follows: TGTGCCACCAGTAATCGTGTTGGCTACACCTTC. Its translation is CATSNRVGYTF.